The 10 T cell receptor beta chains reported below all come from one sample, sequenced in a study of blood T cell repertoires in COVID-19. Produced via immunoSEQ multiplex PCR; TCRdb's table is partial and in-frame only. The repertoire holds about 230,000 clones, 70% to 85% seen once, with 2% to 2.5% in the top ten. Sequenced sample: peripheral blood. Receptors originate from a man aged 40-49 years who had recovered from COVID-19.

V usage is TRBV5-6 and J usage is TRBJ2-7; possibly TRBD1 for D (6 bases). CDR3 length: 14 residues. Germline V gene lookup returns CDR1 SGHDT and CDR2 YYEEEE. Trimming removed 2 bases at V and 3 bases at J, with 12 bases between. The CDR3 region has the DNA TGTGCCAGCAGCTTCCTGGACAGTGGCTACGAGCAGTACTTC. Encoded protein: CASSFLDSGYEQYF.

CDR3 sequence: CATSSSRGYSNVLTF. For the CDR3, the DNA is TGTGCCACCAGCTCGAGCCGGGGGTATTCCAACGTCCTGACTTTC. This chain connects TRBV15 to TRBJ2-6; D is possibly TRBD2 (6 bases). From germline, CDR1 is LNHNV and CDR2 YYDKDF (reference sequence). The CDR3 spans 15 residues. Trimming cost V 5 bases and J 8 bases, with 16 bases left between them.

A few counts support this clone. V is TRBV2 and J is TRBJ2-1; D unresolved. The CDR3 sequence is 14 residues long. In germline, CDR1 is SNHLY, CDR2 FYNNEI. V gave up 7 bases and J gave up 0 bases, with 10 bases separating them. CDR3: CASTRSRSYNEQFF. The CDR3 bases are TGTGCCAGCACCCGATCGCGCTCCTACAATGAGCAGTTCTTC.

V gene TRBV6-1 combines with J gene TRBJ2-1; D might be TRBD2 (5 bases). The germline V and J ends were trimmed by 2 bases and 8 bases, with 13 bases remaining between them. This CDR3 region has 14 residues. CDR1 MNHNS and CDR2 SASEGT come from the germline V gene. This CDR3 is CASSESSGSDEQFF. For the CDR3, the DNA is TGTGCCAGCAGTGAAAGTTCGGGTAGCGATGAGCAGTTCTTC.

The sample holds one count of this clone. The chain carries TRBV27 and TRBJ2-7, with TRBD1 matching 9 bases. This CDR3 spans 15 amino acids. V shed 5 bases and J 3 bases; nucleotides not matched to a gene: 8. Germline V gene lookup returns CDR1 MNHEY and CDR2 SMNVEV (reference sequence). The CDR3 nucleotides are TGTGCCAGCAGTACGGACAGGGGCCCCCTCTACGAGCAGTACTTC. This sequence encodes CASSTDRGPLYEQYF.

V is TRBV14 and J is TRBJ1-2; D may be TRBD1 (6 bases). This CDR3 has 16 amino acids. Deletions cut 1 base from V and 7 bases from J, with 19 bases between. CDR1 SGHDN and CDR2 FVKESK come from the germline V gene. CDR3 amino acids: CASSQVSLAGGRGYTF. The CDR3 coding sequence is TGTGCCAGCAGCCAAGTCTCGCTGGCGGGGGGCCGTGGCTACACCTTC.

This chain uses TRBV5-5 with TRBJ2-5; the match to TRBD2 covers 11 bases. V shed 1 base and J 4 bases; nucleotides not matched to a gene: 6. This CDR3 region has 16 residues. Germline V gene data show CDR1 as SGHKS and CDR2 as YYEKEE (reference sequence). CDR3 protein: CASSLFTSGRGETQYF. CDR3 in DNA: TGTGCCAGCAGCTTGTTTACTAGCGGGAGAGGAGAGACCCAGTACTTC.

The rearrangement joins TRBV6-5 to TRBJ2-7, with TRBD1 as a possible D gene (5 bases). The CDR3 is 13 residues long. Germline V CDR1 and CDR2: MNHEY, SVGAGI. The V and J ends lost 5 bases and 1 base respectively, with 9 bases between them. The CDR3 loop reads CASSLQASYEQYF. CDR3 nucleotide sequence: TGTGCCAGCAGTCTACAGGCGTCCTACGAGCAGTACTTC.

The genes are TRBV28 and TRBJ1-2; 12 nucleotides agree with TRBD1. The junction had 6 bases not matched to a gene; V was cut back by 2 bases and J by 8 bases. Per germline, CDR1 MDHEN and CDR2 SYDVKM. The CDR3 consists of 15 residues. Here the CDR3 DNA reads TGTGCCAGCAGTTTACCGGGACAGGGGGCGCGAGGCTACACCTTC. This encodes CASSLPGQGARGYTF.

The chain combines TRBV6-5 with TRBJ2-7; TRBD2 might be the D (7 bases). The CDR3 is 14 residues long. The germline CDR1 and CDR2 sequences are MNHEY and SVGAGI. Trimming shortened V by 6 bases and J by 3 bases, and 15 bases separated the two germline ends. Here the CDR3 reads CASSVGRGGYEQYF. Written as DNA, the CDR3 is TGTGCCAGCAGCGTGGGGAGGGGGGGCTACGAGCAGTACTTC.